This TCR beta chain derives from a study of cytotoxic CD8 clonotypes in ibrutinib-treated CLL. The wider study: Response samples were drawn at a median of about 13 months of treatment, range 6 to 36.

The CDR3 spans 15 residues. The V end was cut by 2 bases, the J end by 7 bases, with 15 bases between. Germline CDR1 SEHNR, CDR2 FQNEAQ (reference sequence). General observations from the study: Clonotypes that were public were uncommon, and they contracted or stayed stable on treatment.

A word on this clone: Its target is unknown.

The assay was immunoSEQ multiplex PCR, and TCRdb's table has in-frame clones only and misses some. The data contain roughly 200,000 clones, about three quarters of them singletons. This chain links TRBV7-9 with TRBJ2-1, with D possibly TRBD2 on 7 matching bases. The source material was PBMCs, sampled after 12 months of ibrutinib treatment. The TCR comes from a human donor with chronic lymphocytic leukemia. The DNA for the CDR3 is TGTGCCAGCAGCTTAAGGGGGGGCCCCGAAAATGAGCAGTTCTTC. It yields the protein CASSLRGGPENEQFF. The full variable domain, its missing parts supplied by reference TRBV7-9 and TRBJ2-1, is DTGVSQNPRHKITKRGQNVTFRCDPISEHNRLYWYRQTLGQGPEFLTYFQNEAQLEKSRLLSDRFSAERPKGSFSTLEIQRTEQGDSAMYLCASSLRGGPENEQFFGPGTRLTVL.